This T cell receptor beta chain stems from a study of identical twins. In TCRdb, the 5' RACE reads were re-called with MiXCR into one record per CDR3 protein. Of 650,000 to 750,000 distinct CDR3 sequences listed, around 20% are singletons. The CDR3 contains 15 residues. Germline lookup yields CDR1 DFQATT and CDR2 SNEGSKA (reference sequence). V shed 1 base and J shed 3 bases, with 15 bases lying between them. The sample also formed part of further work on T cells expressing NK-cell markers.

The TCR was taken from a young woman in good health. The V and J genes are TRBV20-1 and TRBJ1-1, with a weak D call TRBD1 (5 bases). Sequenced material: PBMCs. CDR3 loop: CSARGPGRWDTEAFF. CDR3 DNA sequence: TGCAGTGCTAGAGGCCCGGGACGATGGGACACTGAAGCTTTCTTT.